This is a list of T cell receptor beta chains from one sample in a study of T cell clonotyping in hematopoietic cell transplantation. Libraries were prepared by immunoSEQ multiplex PCR; TCRdb keeps only in-frame clonotypes and omits some of them. The table lists over 15,000 clones, around 85% of them singletons, with 3.5% to 4.5% in the top ten. Input material: peripheral blood mononuclear cells. The receptors were sampled from a woman in her 40s in good health. Some clones in this sample may be carry-over from other donors' samples. Both conserved end residues are part of each CDR3. D genes are given only for firm matches. Some rows mark clone size as missing; the rest say once, few, many or name a class of expanded clone.

V	size	J	D	DNA	CDR3
TRBV28	NA	TRBJ2-7	TRBD2	TGTGCCAGCAGTTTCTTCGGGGGGGCTGGAGAGCAGTACTTC	CASSFFGGAGEQYF
TRBV30	NA	TRBJ2-2	NA	TGTGCCTGGAGTGTAGGGGACTACACCGGGGAGCTGTTTTTT	CAWSVGDYTGELFF
TRBV30	NA	TRBJ2-3	NA	TGTGCCTGGAGCCCCCCTGGAGCGGTCCGCACAGATACGCAGTATTTT	CAWSPPGAVRTDTQYF
TRBV2	NA	TRBJ1-3	NA	TGTGCCAGCAGTGAGGGCAGATTAGTCTCTGGAAACACCATATATTTT	CASSEGRLVSGNTIYF
TRBV7-2	NA	TRBJ2-3	NA	TGTGCCAGCAGCTTATGGGATACGCAGTATTTT	CASSLWDTQYF
TRBV5-1	NA	TRBJ2-3	NA	TGCGCCAGCAGAAAGGAGATTATCACAGATACGCAGTATTTT	CASRKEIITDTQYF
TRBV11-2	NA	TRBJ2-7	TRBD1	TGTGCCAGCAGCTTAGAGGCGACAGGGGCTACATCGGAGCAGTACTTC	CASSLEATGATSEQYF
TRBV7-8	NA	TRBJ1-5	NA	TGTGCCAGCAGCTCTTACGGAGGGAGAGGCAGTCAGCCCCAGCATTTT	CASSSYGGRGSQPQHF
TRBV14	NA	TRBJ2-1	TRBD2	TGTGCCAGCAGCATACTAACTAGCGGGAACCATGAGCAGTTCTTC	CASSILTSGNHEQFF
TRBV5-4	few	TRBJ1-1	TRBD1	TGTGCCAGCAGGAGACAGGGGGCCGACACTGAAGCTTTCTTT	CASRRQGADTEAFF
TRBV25-1	NA	TRBJ1-2	TRBD1	TGTGCCAGCAGGGGACAGATGAGCCGTGGCTACACCTTC	CASRGQMSRGYTF
TRBV11-3	NA	TRBJ2-5	TRBD1	TGTGCCAGCAGCCGCAGACAGGGTCGAGAGACCCAGTACTTC	CASSRRQGRETQYF
TRBV11-2	NA	TRBJ2-6	TRBD2	TGTGCCAGCAGCCCGGGAGGGTACGGGGCCAACGTCCTGACTTTC	CASSPGGYGANVLTF
TRBV5-6	NA	TRBJ2-7	NA	TGTGCCAGCAGCTTGTCCTCCTACGAGCAGTACTTC	CASSLSSYEQYF
TRBV29-1	NA	TRBJ2-6	NA	TGCAGCGTTGTTGGCGAGGCGGGGGCCAACGTCCTGACTTTC	CSVVGEAGANVLTF
TRBV19	NA	TRBJ2-1	NA	TGTGCCAGTAATCCCTCTTTTCTCACTTCGAGCTCCTACAATGAGCAGTTCTTC	CASNPSFLTSSSYNEQFF
TRBV27	NA	TRBJ2-5	NA	TGTGCCAGCAGTCCAACGGCAGGGGAGACCCAGTACTTC	CASSPTAGETQYF
TRBV11-2	NA	TRBJ2-3	NA	TGTGCCAGCAGCTTACTGACGAATTATTTGACAGATACGCAGTATTTT	CASSLLTNYLTDTQYF
TRBV7-6	NA	TRBJ1-2	NA	TGTGCCAGCAGCTTGGATAAAAGCTATGGCTACACCTTC	CASSLDKSYGYTF
TRBV25-1	NA	TRBJ2-7	TRBD1	TGTGCCAGCAGTGATACAGGGGCTGGATACGAGCAGTACTTC	CASSDTGAGYEQYF
TRBV30	NA	TRBJ1-3	NA	TGTGCCTGGAGTGTCAGTACTGGAAACACCATATATTTT	CAWSVSTGNTIYF
TRBV7-2	once	TRBJ1-1	NA	TGTGCCAGCAGCTTAGCCGAGGGGTTGGGCACTGAAGCTTTCTTT	CASSLAEGLGTEAFF
TRBV5-1	NA	TRBJ2-5	NA	TGCGCCAGCAGCTTGGGAGGGATTCAAGAGACCCAGTACTTC	CASSLGGIQETQYF
TRBV6-1	NA	TRBJ1-2	TRBD1	TGTGCCAGCAGTGAATCCCCAGGGGGCTATGGCTACACCTTC	CASSESPGGYGYTF
TRBV27	NA	TRBJ1-2	NA	TGTGCCAGCAGTTTATCCCCAACAGGGAACTATGGCTACACCTTC	CASSLSPTGNYGYTF
TRBV6-5	once	TRBJ2-1	NA	TGTGCCAGCGGCAAGAATGAGCAGTTCTTC	CASGKNEQFF
TRBV28	NA	TRBJ1-2	NA	TGTGCCAGCAGTTTCTTTGGGTTCTCTGACTATGGCTACACCTTC	CASSFFGFSDYGYTF
TRBV4-2	NA	TRBJ2-7	NA	TGTGCCAGCAGCCAAGGGGGTGGGGTCTACGAGCAGTACTTC	CASSQGGGVYEQYF
TRBV4-3	NA	TRBJ2-7	TRBD2	TGCGCCAGCAGCCTCAGTAGCGGGGGGAACTCCTACGAGCAGTACTTC	CASSLSSGGNSYEQYF
TRBV28	NA	TRBJ2-7	NA	TGTGCCAGCAGTTTATTGGGGGGCGATCTTTACGAGCAGTACTTC	CASSLLGGDLYEQYF
TRBV6-5	NA	TRBJ1-1	NA	TGTGCCAGCAGTCCCCACACCCCGAACACTGAAGCTTTCTTT	CASSPHTPNTEAFF
TRBV4-1	few	TRBJ1-1	NA	TGCGCCAGCAGCCACCGGGACGGAGGCACTGAAGCTTTCTTT	CASSHRDGGTEAFF
TRBV30	NA	TRBJ1-5	NA	TGTGCCTGGAGTGTAGGGAGCAATCAGCCCCAGCATTTT	CAWSVGSNQPQHF
TRBV7-7	NA	TRBJ2-3	NA	TGTGCCAGCAGCTTATCTGGTACAGATACGCAGTATTTT	CASSLSGTDTQYF
TRBV7-8	NA	TRBJ2-5	NA	TGTGCCAGCAGGTTAGGTGGAGAGACCCAGTACTTC	CASRLGGETQYF
TRBV30	NA	TRBJ1-1	NA	TGTGCCTGGATTCGTTCGGCGATGAACACTGAAGCTTTCTTT	CAWIRSAMNTEAFF
TRBV30	NA	TRBJ1-1	TRBD1	TGTGCCTGGAACTCCAGGGGGGGGAACACTGAAGCTTTCTTT	CAWNSRGGNTEAFF
TRBV2	NA	TRBJ2-7	TRBD2	TGTGCCAGCAGGAGACTAGGGGAGGGCGAGCAGTACTTC	CASRRLGEGEQYF
TRBV5-5	NA	TRBJ2-7	TRBD2	TGTGCCAGCAGCTTGGGACTAGCGGTATCCTACGAGCAGTACTTC	CASSLGLAVSYEQYF
TRBV6-5	once	TRBJ1-5	NA	TGTGCCAGCAGCGACGGCTATAGCAATCAGCCCCAGCATTTT	CASSDGYSNQPQHF
TRBV29-1	NA	TRBJ1-2	NA	TGCAGCGTTGACGACAAGAACTATGGCTACACCTTC	CSVDDKNYGYTF
TRBV28	NA	TRBJ1-2	TRBD1	TGTGCCAGCGTACGGACAGGGGGCTTCTATGGCTACACCTTC	CASVRTGGFYGYTF
TRBV29-1	NA	TRBJ1-2	TRBD1	TGCAGCGTTGAAGGATTGGGACAGGGTACCGATGGCTACACCTTC	CSVEGLGQGTDGYTF
TRBV25-1	NA	TRBJ1-1	NA	TGTGCCAGCAGTGAGTGGGGAACTGAAGCTTTCTTT	CASSEWGTEAFF
TRBV29-1	NA	TRBJ2-7	TRBD1	TGCAGCGTTAAGGGACAGGGGTCCGGCGAGCAGTACTTC	CSVKGQGSGEQYF
TRBV30	few	TRBJ1-5	NA	TGTGCCTGGAGTGAAGACAGCAATCAGCCCCAGCATTTT	CAWSEDSNQPQHF
TRBV4-1	NA	TRBJ1-6	NA	TGCGCCAGCAGCCAAGGACAGCCGGGGAATTCACCCCTCCACTTT	CASSQGQPGNSPLHF
TRBV28	NA	TRBJ1-2	NA	TGTGCCAGCAGTTTAGGGATAGGACAGAAGTTCTATGGCTACACCTTC	CASSLGIGQKFYGYTF